A selection of T cell receptor beta chains follows, all from one sample in a study of metastatic and nonmetastatic thyroid tumors. TCRdb used MiXCR to call clones anew from the PCR reads. Of about 15,000 clones detected, under 25% appear once; the ten largest clones hold about a fifth. Sequenced: adjacent normal tissue. All receptors come from a female donor with papillary thyroid cancer or a benign thyroid nodule (not recorded which). Some clones in this sample may be carry-over from other donors' samples. CDR3s include the opening cysteine and the closing phenylalanine or tryptophan. D genes are given only for firm matches. Clone size appears in some rows only: once, few, many, or a class for an expanded clone.

>TRBV11-2|NA|TRBJ1-2|few
TGTGCCAGCAGCTTAGCCCCCACCCCGGGCTATGGCTACACCTTC
CASSLAPTPGYGYTF
>TRBV11-2|TRBD2|TRBJ2-2|NA
TGTGCCAGCAGCTTAGGCGGGAGGGCCAACACCGGGGAGCTGTTTTTT
CASSLGGRANTGELFF
>TRBV7-3|NA|TRBJ2-5|NA
TGTGCCAGCAGCTTAACAGGGGAAGAGACCCAGTACTTC
CASSLTGEETQYF
>TRBV2|NA|TRBJ1-6|few
TGTGCCAGCATTGGCATCAGCTCCTATAATTCACCCCTCCACTTT
CASIGISSYNSPLHF
>TRBV20-1|NA|TRBJ1-6|few
TGCAGTGCTAGAGATTTGGGGTATGGTAATTCACCCCTCCACTTT
CSARDLGYGNSPLHF
>TRBV5-5|NA|TRBJ2-5|many
TGTGCCAGCAGCTTGCCCAGGACGTACCAAGAGACCCAGTACTTC
CASSLPRTYQETQYF
>TRBV15|TRBD1|TRBJ2-5|NA
TGTGCCACCAGCCTAGACAGGGGACAAGAGACCCAGTACTTC
CATSLDRGQETQYF
>TRBV27|TRBD1|TRBJ1-1|few
TGTGCCAGCAGTTTGGGACAGGGGTTTGGGACTGAAGCTTTCTTT
CASSLGQGFGTEAFF
>TRBV20-1|NA|TRBJ1-3|few
TGCAGTGCTAGAGATGAGCGGCCTGGAAACACCATATATTTT
CSARDERPGNTIYF
>TRBV28|NA|TRBJ1-6|few
TGTGCCAGCAGTTTTCAGACCTCACCCCTCCACTTT
CASSFQTSPLHF
>TRBV20-1|NA|TRBJ1-2|NA
TGCAGTGCTAGAGATCGGTTCGGGGTCTATGGCTACACCTTC
CSARDRFGVYGYTF
>TRBV20-1|NA|TRBJ1-5|NA
TGCAGTGCGGGAGAGCCCCAGCATTTT
CSAGEPQHF
>TRBV5-1|TRBD1|TRBJ1-1|NA
TGCGCCAGCAGCTTGACAGGGGTGAACACTGAAGCTTTCTTT
CASSLTGVNTEAFF
>TRBV3-1|TRBD2|TRBJ2-3|NA
TGTGCCAGCAGTGACACTAGCGGGGACACGCAGTATTTT
CASSDTSGDTQYF
>TRBV5-1|NA|TRBJ2-7|few
TGCGCCAGCAGCTTATGGTATGGGGCCGAGCAGTACTTC
CASSLWYGAEQYF
>TRBV28|NA|TRBJ2-7|few
TGTGCCAGCAGTTGGACTACGAACGAGCAGTACTTC
CASSWTTNEQYF